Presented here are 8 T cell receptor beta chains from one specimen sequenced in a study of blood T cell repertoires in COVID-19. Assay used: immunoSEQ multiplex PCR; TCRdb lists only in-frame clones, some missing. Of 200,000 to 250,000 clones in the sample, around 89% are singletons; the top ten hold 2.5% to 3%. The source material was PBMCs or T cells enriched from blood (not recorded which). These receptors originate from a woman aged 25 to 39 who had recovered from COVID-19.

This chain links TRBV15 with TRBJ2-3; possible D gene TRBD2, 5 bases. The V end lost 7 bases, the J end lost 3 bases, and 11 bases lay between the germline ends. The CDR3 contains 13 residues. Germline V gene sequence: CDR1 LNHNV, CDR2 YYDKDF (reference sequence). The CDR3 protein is CATNLERTDTQYF. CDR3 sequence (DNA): TGTGCCACCAACCTAGAGCGGACAGATACGCAGTATTTT.

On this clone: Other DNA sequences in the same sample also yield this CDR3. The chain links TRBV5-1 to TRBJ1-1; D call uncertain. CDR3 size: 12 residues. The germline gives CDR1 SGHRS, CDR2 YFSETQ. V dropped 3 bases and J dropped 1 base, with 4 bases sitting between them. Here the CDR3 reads CASSSGNTEAFF. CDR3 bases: TGCGCCAGCAGCTCGGGGAACACTGAAGCTTTCTTT.

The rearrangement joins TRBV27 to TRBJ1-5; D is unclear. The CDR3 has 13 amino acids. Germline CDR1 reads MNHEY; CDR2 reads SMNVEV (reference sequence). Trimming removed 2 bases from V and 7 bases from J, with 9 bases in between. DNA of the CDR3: TGTGCCAGCAGTTTACGGGAGGGCCAGCCCCAGCATTTT. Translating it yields CASSLREGQPQHF.

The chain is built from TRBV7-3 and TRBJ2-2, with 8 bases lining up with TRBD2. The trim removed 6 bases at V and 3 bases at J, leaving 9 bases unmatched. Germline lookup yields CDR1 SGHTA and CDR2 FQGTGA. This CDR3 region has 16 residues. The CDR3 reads CASSPQGGGHTGELFF. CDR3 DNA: TGTGCCAGCAGTCCTCAGGGCGGGGGGCACACCGGGGAGCTGTTTTTT.

The CDR3 spells CASSYNRGTGELFF. DNA of the CDR3: TGTGCCAGCAGTTACAACAGGGGCACCGGGGAGCTGTTTTTT. V is TRBV27 and J is TRBJ2-2; 7 bases agree with TRBD1. Germline V CDR1 and CDR2: MNHEY, SMNVEV (reference sequence). V was clipped by 4 bases and J by 4 bases; unmatched bases: 3. The CDR3 is 14 residues long.

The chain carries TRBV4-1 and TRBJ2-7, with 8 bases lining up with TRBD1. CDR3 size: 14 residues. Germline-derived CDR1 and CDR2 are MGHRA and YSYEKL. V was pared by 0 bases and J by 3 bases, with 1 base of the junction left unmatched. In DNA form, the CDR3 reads TGCGCCAGCAGCCAAGAAGACAGGGGCTACGAGCAGTACTTC. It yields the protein CASSQEDRGYEQYF.

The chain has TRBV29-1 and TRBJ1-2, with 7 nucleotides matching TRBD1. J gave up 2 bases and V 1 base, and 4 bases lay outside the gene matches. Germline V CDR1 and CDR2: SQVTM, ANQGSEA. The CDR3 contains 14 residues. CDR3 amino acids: CSVEGRGQNYGYTF. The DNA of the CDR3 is TGCAGCGTTGAAGGTCGGGGACAGAACTATGGCTACACCTTC.

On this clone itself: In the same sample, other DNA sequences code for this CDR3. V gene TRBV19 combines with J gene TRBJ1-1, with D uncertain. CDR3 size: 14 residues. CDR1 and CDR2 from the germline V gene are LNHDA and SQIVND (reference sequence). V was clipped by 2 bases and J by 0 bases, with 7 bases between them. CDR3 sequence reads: CASSIPGVNTEAFF. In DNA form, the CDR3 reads TGTGCCAGTAGTATACCCGGGGTGAACACTGAAGCTTTCTTT.